Listed below are T cell receptor beta chains from one sample, sequenced in a study of blood T cell repertoires in COVID-19. Assay: immunoSEQ multiplex PCR; the TCRdb copy retains only in-frame clones and omits some. The sample gives 130,000 or so clones, roughly 75% of which show up once; under 20% is in the top ten. Input material: peripheral blood. All receptors derive from a man aged 55 to 70 with active or convalescent COVID-19. Each CDR3 is given with its conserved first and last residue. The D gene is left open where the match is weak. Size is omitted from some rows. Given values are once, few, many or a class for expanded clones.

V gene	J gene	D gene	clone size	CDR3 DNA	CDR3 protein
TRBV28	TRBJ2-5	TRBD1	NA	TGTGCCAGCAGTCCCCCCCGGACAGGCGAGACCCAGTACTTC	CASSPPRTGETQYF
TRBV7-3	TRBJ1-1	NA	few	TGTGCCAGCAGCGTCTCAGGGTACACTGAAGCTTTCTTT	CASSVSGYTEAFF
TRBV7-2	TRBJ2-3	TRBD2	NA	TGTGCCAGCAGCTTAAGCGGGATCAGCACAGATACGCAGTATTTT	CASSLSGISTDTQYF
TRBV18	TRBJ2-1	NA	NA	TGTGCCAGCTCATCAACCATGGGAGCCAATGAGCAGTTCTTC	CASSSTMGANEQFF
TRBV19	TRBJ1-5	NA	once	TGTGCCAGTAGTATACGGAGAAATCAGCCCCAGCATTTT	CASSIRRNQPQHF
TRBV7-9	TRBJ2-1	TRBD2	NA	TGTGCCAGCAGCTGGACTAGCGGGAGGCCCAATGAGCAGTTCTTC	CASSWTSGRPNEQFF
TRBV5-6	TRBJ2-5	TRBD1	NA	TGTGCCAGCAGCCCCGGGACAGGGGAAGAGACCCAGTACTTC	CASSPGTGEETQYF
TRBV6-1	TRBJ2-1	TRBD1	NA	TGTGCCAGCAGACTCCTGTCAGGGGGTAAAAATGAGCAGTTCTTC	CASRLLSGGKNEQFF
TRBV3-1/TRBV3-2	TRBJ2-3	NA	NA	TGTGCCAGCAGCCAAGCTCTTCTAGCGGTGGGGGGCGCAGATACGCAGTATTTT	CASSQALLAVGGADTQYF
TRBV28	TRBJ1-2	NA	NA	TGTGCCAGCAGCGTCGGGGTCTATGGCTACACCTTC	CASSVGVYGYTF
TRBV6-1	TRBJ1-5	NA	once	TGTGCCAGCAGTGAAGCCCCGGGACAATGGCCCCAGCATTTT	CASSEAPGQWPQHF
TRBV20-1	TRBJ1-6	TRBD1	NA	TGCAGTGCTAGTGGGACAGGGAGCTCCTATAATTCACCCCTCCACTTT	CSASGTGSSYNSPLHF
TRBV12-3/TRBV12-4	TRBJ1-1	NA	NA	TGTGCCAGCAGTTTTTCGGGTCCTGAAGCTTTCTTT	CASSFSGPEAFF
TRBV21-1	TRBJ1-2	NA	NA	TGTGCCAGCAGCAAAGAGAAACTGAACAGGGGCGATGGCTACACCTTC	CASSKEKLNRGDGYTF
TRBV2	TRBJ1-2	NA	few	TGTGCCAGCAGTGAGAACAGAAACACCTATGGCTACACCTTC	CASSENRNTYGYTF
TRBV6-5	TRBJ1-2	TRBD1	NA	TGTGCCAGCGTCACAACAAGGGGGCGCCAATATGGCTACACCTTC	CASVTTRGRQYGYTF
TRBV10-3	TRBJ2-7	NA	NA	TGTGCCACCCTCACAAGCTCCGGGGGCTACGAGCAGTACTTC	CATLTSSGGYEQYF
TRBV6-5	TRBJ1-1	NA	NA	TGTGCCAGCAGCCCAACCCGCGTTTTGAACACTGAAGCTTTCTTT	CASSPTRVLNTEAFF
TRBV18	TRBJ2-7	TRBD2	NA	TGTGCCAGCAGGAGCGGGAGTTCCTACGAGCAGTACTTC	CASRSGSSYEQYF
TRBV5-5	TRBJ2-2	NA	NA	TGTGCCAGCAGCTTGATGGGGGGGAACACCGGGGAGCTGTTTTTT	CASSLMGGNTGELFF
TRBV4-1	TRBJ2-3	NA	NA	TGCGCCAGCAGCCAAGGGACAGTTACCACAGATACGCAGTATTTT	CASSQGTVTTDTQYF
TRBV18	TRBJ2-2	TRBD1	NA	TGTGCCAGCTCACCACTTCGGAACAGGGGTGTCGGGGAGCTGTTTTTT	CASSPLRNRGVGELFF
TRBV7-9	TRBJ1-4	TRBD1	NA	TGTGCCAGCAGCTTAGGACAGGGTTGGGATGAAAAACTGTTTTTT	CASSLGQGWDEKLFF
TRBV7-2	TRBJ1-1	NA	once	TGTGCCAGCAGCTCCTGGGGGCGGACTGAAGCTTTCTTT	CASSSWGRTEAFF
TRBV15	TRBJ1-2	NA	few	TGTGCCACCAGCAGAGATCGGGACACCGCCTATGGCTACACCTTC	CATSRDRDTAYGYTF
TRBV6-2/TRBV6-3	TRBJ2-1	TRBD2	NA	TGTGCCAGCAGTTACTCGGTCCAGCGGGAGGGCCCGGATGAGCAGTTCTTC	CASSYSVQREGPDEQFF
TRBV27	TRBJ1-6	TRBD1	once	TGTGCCAGCAGTCCGGGACAGTCCTATAATTCACCCCTCCACTTT	CASSPGQSYNSPLHF
TRBV10-3	TRBJ1-4	NA	NA	TGTGCCATCAGTGAAGAGAGGGAAAAACTGTTTTTT	CAISEEREKLFF
TRBV10-3	TRBJ2-7	NA	NA	TGTGCCATCAGAGACCAAAGTCGGGGTCTGACCTACGAGCAGTACTTC	CAIRDQSRGLTYEQYF
TRBV18	TRBJ1-1	NA	NA	TGTGCCAGCTCACCTAGGACAGAGAACACTGAAGCTTTCTTT	CASSPRTENTEAFF
TRBV7-2	TRBJ2-7	TRBD2	once	TGTGCCAGCAGCTGGAGCGGGAGGGCCGGGGACGAGCAGTACTTC	CASSWSGRAGDEQYF
TRBV12-3/TRBV12-4	TRBJ1-5	NA	few	TGTGCCAGCAGCCAGGGTACCAATCAGCCCCAGCATTTT	CASSQGTNQPQHF
TRBV5-1	TRBJ2-3	TRBD2	NA	TGCGCCAGCAGCTTGGGGGTGGGAGGGCCAAGGACAGATACGCAGTATTTT	CASSLGVGGPRTDTQYF
TRBV12-3/TRBV12-4	TRBJ1-5	NA	NA	TGTGCCAGCAGTTTAAGAGGTCAGCCCCAGCATTTT	CASSLRGQPQHF
TRBV6-5	TRBJ1-1	NA	NA	TGTGCCAGCAGTTACTCAACAGGGTGGGTCACTGAAGCTTTCTTT	CASSYSTGWVTEAFF
TRBV29-1	TRBJ2-7	NA	NA	TGCAGCGTTGATGGGGCTGGATATGGGGAGCAGTACTTC	CSVDGAGYGEQYF